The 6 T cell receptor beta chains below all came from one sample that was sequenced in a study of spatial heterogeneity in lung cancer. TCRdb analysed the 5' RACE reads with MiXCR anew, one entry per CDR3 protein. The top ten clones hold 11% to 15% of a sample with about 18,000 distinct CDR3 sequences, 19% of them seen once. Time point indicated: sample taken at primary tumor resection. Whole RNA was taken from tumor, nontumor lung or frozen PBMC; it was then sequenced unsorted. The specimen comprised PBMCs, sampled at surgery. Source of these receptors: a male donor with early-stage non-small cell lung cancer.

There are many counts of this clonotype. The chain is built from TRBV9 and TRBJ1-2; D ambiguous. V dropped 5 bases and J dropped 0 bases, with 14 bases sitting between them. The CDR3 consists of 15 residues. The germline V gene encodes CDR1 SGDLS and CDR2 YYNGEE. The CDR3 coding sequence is TGTGCCAGCAGTCAACTAGGAGGGCCTAACTATGGCTACACCTTC. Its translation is CASSQLGGPNYGYTF. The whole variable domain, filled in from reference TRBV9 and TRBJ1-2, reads DSGVTQTPKHLITATGQRVTLRCSPRSGDLSVYWYQQSLDQGLQFLIQYYNGEERAKGNILERFSAQQFPDLHSELNLSSLELGDSALYFCASSQLGGPNYGYTFGSGTRLTVV.

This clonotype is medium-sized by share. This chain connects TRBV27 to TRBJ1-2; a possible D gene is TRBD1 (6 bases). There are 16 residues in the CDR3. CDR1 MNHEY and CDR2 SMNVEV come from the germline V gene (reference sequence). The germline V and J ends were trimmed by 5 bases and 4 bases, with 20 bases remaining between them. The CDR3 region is CASSQLKTGPTYGYTF. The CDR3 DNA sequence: TGTGCCAGCAGTCAATTAAAGACAGGCCCTACCTATGGCTACACCTTC.

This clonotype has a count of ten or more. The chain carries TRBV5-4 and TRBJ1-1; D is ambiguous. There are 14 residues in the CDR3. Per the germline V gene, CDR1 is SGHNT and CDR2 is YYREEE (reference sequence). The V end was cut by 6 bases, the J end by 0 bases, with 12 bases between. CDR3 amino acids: CASTRKGVNTEAFF. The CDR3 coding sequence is TGTGCCAGCACACGGAAAGGAGTGAACACTGAAGCTTTCTTT. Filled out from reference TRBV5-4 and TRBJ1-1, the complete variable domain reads ETGVTQSPTHLIKTRGQQVTLRCSSQSGHNTVSWYQQALGQGPQFIFQYYREEENGRGNFPPRFSGLQFPNYSSELNVNALELDDSALYLCASTRKGVNTEAFFGQGTRLTVV.

CDR3 loop: CASSQSGTGAMNTEAFF. The CDR3, as DNA: TGCGCCAGCAGCCAGTCCGGGACAGGGGCCATGAACACTGAAGCTTTCTTT. The chain uses TRBV5-1 and TRBJ1-1; 10 bases line up with TRBD1. Germline V CDR1 and CDR2: SGHRS, YFSETQ. CDR3 length equals 17 residues. V dropped 4 bases and J dropped 0; count of bases not matched to a gene: 9. The full variable domain, completed using reference TRBV5-1 and TRBJ1-1, is KAGVTQTPRYLIKTRGQQVTLSCSPISGHRSVSWYQQTPGQGLQFLFEYFSETQRNKGNFPGRFSGRQFSNSRSEMNVSTLELGDSALYLCASSQSGTGAMNTEAFFGQGTRLTVV.

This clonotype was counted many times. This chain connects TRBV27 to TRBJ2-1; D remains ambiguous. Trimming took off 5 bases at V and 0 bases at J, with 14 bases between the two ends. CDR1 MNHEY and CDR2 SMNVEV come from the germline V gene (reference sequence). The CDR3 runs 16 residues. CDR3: CASSQRGPSSYNEQFF. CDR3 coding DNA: TGTGCCAGCAGTCAACGCGGCCCAAGCTCCTACAATGAGCAGTTCTTC.

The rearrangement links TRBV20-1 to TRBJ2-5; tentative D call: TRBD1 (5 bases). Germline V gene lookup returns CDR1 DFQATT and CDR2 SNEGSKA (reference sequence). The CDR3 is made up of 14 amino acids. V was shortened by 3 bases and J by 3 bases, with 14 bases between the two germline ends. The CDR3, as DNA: TGCAGTGCTAGGATCCCGACAGCCGAAGAGACCCAGTACTTC. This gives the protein CSARIPTAEETQYF.